This is a list of T cell receptor beta chains from one sample in a study of T cell responses to AZD1222 COVID-19 vaccine. Some clones are missing from TCRdb's copy, which holds only in-frame ones; the method was immunoSEQ multiplex PCR. The data hold about 160,000 clones, with about 88% observed a single time. This specimen was peripheral blood, taken on day 0 of AZD1222 vaccination. These receptors were obtained from an adult in good health. The CDR3 runs from the conserved cysteine through the conserved F or W. A D gene is named only where the DNA matches it firmly.

v_call	d_call	j_call	cdr3_aa
TRBV9	TRBD2	TRBJ2-2	CASSSSGRGITGELFF
TRBV10-3	NA	TRBJ1-4	CAISEVGVLEKLFF
TRBV7-9	NA	TRBJ2-1	CASSSDGQQFF
TRBV4-1	NA	TRBJ1-6	CASSLWGRGNSPLHF
TRBV7-8	TRBD1	TRBJ2-2	CASSLTGVTGELFF
TRBV28	NA	TRBJ1-3	CASSLGGSSGNTIYF
TRBV28	TRBD1	TRBJ1-1	CASRYRGTVTEAFF
TRBV5-5	TRBD2	TRBJ2-3	CASSPGGGPDTQYF
TRBV2	NA	TRBJ1-5	CASSEEGGGRNQPQHF
TRBV19	TRBD1	TRBJ2-1	CASSRWGQGNEQFF
TRBV14	NA	TRBJ1-4	CASSQDEKLFF
TRBV10-3	TRBD1	TRBJ1-1	CAISIGQDTEAFF
TRBV2	TRBD1	TRBJ2-2	CASSTQGQGSGELFF
TRBV18	NA	TRBJ1-6	CASSPDGSGSPLHF
TRBV6-2/TRBV6-3	TRBD1	TRBJ1-5	CASSLLGQGGRINQPQHF
TRBV2	NA	TRBJ2-7	CASSEPLQGGSYEQYF
TRBV9	TRBD1	TRBJ2-3	CASSRDRGRTQYF
TRBV10-3	TRBD2	TRBJ2-1	CAISESTFGTSGRNEQFF
TRBV7-2	NA	TRBJ2-3	CASKFYRDSDFVIDTQYF
TRBV3-1/TRBV3-2	TRBD1	TRBJ1-1	CASSLEGATEAFF
TRBV7-9	TRBD1	TRBJ1-1	CASSRDREGSEAFF
TRBV5-1	TRBD2	TRBJ2-3	CASSLARLAGEVHTDTQYF